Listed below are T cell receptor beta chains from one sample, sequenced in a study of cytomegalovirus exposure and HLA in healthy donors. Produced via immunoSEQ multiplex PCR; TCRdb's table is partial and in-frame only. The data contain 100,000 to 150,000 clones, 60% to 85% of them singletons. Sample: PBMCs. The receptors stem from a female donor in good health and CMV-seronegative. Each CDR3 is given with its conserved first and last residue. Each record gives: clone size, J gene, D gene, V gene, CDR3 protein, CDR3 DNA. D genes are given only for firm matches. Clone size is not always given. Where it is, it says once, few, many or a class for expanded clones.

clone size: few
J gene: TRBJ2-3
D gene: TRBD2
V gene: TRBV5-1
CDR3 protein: CASRDSGGSDTQYF
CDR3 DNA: TGCGCCAGTAGAGATAGCGGGGGATCAGATACGCAGTATTTT

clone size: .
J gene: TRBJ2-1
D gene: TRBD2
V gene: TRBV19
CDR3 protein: CASSASGSWNEQFF
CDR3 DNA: TGTGCCAGTAGTGCTAGCGGGAGTTGGAATGAGCAGTTCTTC

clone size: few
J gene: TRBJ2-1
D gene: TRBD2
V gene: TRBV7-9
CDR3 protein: CASSLLAASYNEQFF
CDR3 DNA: TGTGCCAGCAGCCTACTAGCGGCTTCCTACAATGAGCAGTTCTTC

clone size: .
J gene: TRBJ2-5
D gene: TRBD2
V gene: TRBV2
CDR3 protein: CASGGVAGETQYF
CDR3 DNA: TGTGCCAGCGGGGGGGTTGCAGGAGAGACCCAGTACTTC

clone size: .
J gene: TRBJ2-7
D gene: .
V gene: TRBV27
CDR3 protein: CASSPPRGSYEQYF
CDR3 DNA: TGTGCCAGCAGTCCGCCCAGGGGCTCCTACGAGCAGTACTTC

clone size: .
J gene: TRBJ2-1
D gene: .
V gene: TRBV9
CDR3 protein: CASSGETNEQFF
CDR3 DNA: TGTGCCAGCAGCGGAGAAACCAATGAGCAGTTCTTC

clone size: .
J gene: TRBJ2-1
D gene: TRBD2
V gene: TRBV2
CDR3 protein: CASSGLAGGSSYNEQFF
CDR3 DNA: TGTGCCAGCAGTGGACTAGCGGGAGGGTCCTCCTACAATGAGCAGTTCTTC

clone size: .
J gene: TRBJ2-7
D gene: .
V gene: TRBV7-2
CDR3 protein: CASTGIGGGTAYEQYF
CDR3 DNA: TGTGCCAGCACTGGGATCGGCGGGGGCACCGCCTACGAGCAGTACTTC

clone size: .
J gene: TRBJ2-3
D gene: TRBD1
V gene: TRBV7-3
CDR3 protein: CASSPRDSEKTDTQYF
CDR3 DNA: TGTGCCAGCAGCCCCCGGGACAGCGAAAAAACAGATACGCAGTATTTT

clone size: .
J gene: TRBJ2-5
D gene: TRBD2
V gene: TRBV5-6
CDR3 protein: CASSLTSGGAVRETQYF
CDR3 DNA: TGTGCCAGCAGCCTCACTAGCGGGGGGGCCGTGAGGGAGACCCAGTACTTC